This T cell receptor (beta chain) was identified in a study of blood T cell repertoires in COVID-19. On the study more broadly: In each case, the material was cDNA or gDNA derived from T cells, B-cell-depleted T cells, or PBMCs.

The authors' processing: Scientists estimated how many nucleated cells there were by amplifying reference gene primers. TCRdb's copy holds only in-frame clones and misses some; the assay was immunoSEQ multiplex PCR. Clonal size and the V and J genes are those of that table, whereas D and trimming came from the DNA. The profile shows 150,000 to 200,000 clones, 82% of them singletons. Trimming took off 5 bases at V and 7 bases at J, with 12 bases between the two ends. This CDR3 is 13 amino acids long. From germline, CDR1 is SNHLY and CDR2 FYNNEI. The chain uses TRBV2 and TRBJ1-5, with a possible D match to TRBD1 (5 bases). This receptor was identified in an older woman with acute COVID-19. The material sequenced was PBMCs or T cells enriched from blood (not recorded which). CDR3 residues: CASSRPGGQPQHF. Here the CDR3 DNA reads TGTGCCAGCAGTAGGCCGGGGGGGCAGCCCCAGCATTTT.